The 2 T cell receptor beta chains listed next were all sequenced from one sample in a study of T-cell memory formation after mild COVID-19. MiXCR was run by TCRdb on the 5' RACE reads, yielding one entry per CDR3 protein. The table includes roughly 200,000 distinct CDR3 sequences, 9% to 10% detected once. Sequences were obtained from PBMCs or a T cell subset sorted from them (not recorded which). The origin of the receptors is a man aged 18 to 35 who had mild COVID-19 (a few samples of this study predate the infection). Cell type and time point are not known.

This sequence joins TRBV9 and TRBJ2-7, with unresolved D. The CDR3 loop spans 13 amino acids. Trimming shortened V by 3 bases and J by 8 bases, and 15 bases separated the two germline ends. Germline V gene data show CDR1 as SGDLS and CDR2 as YYNGEE. CDR3 sequence (DNA): TGTGCCAGCAGCGCGGACGGTGTAATAAAGCAGTACTTC. As protein: CASSADGVIKQYF.

This clonotype was detected a few times. V gene TRBV20-1 combines with J gene TRBJ1-4, with 8 bases fitting TRBD1. Germline loops: CDR1 DFQATT, CDR2 SNEGSKA (reference sequence). The V segment lost 1 base and the J segment 6 bases; nucleotides outside the gene matches: 4. This CDR3 contains 14 residues. Written as DNA, the CDR3 is TGCAGTGCTAGAGTTACGACAGGGGATGAAAAACTGTTTTTT. Amino acids: CSARVTTGDEKLFF.